This TCR beta chain was retrieved from a study of shared clonotypes between healthy human individuals. About this clone itself: Its antigen is undetermined.

It was CD45RO-negative cells, positively selected for CCR7, that made up naive CD8 cells, with terminally differentiated effector memory CD45RA+ cells excluded. Using approximately 200 ng DNA, approximately 30,000 T cell genomes, the sorted-subset replicate PCRs were run. Assay used: immunoSEQ multiplex PCR; TCRdb lists only in-frame clones, some missing. The sample contains some 1,900,000 clones, approximately 95% of which appear only once. Study-wide results and caveats: Clonotype sharing among donors was thought likely to change with sequencing depth. What naive subsets generally showed was a larger estimated richness than memory subsets showed.

The V end was cut by 7 bases, the J end by 4 bases, with 16 bases between. Per germline, CDR1 MNHEY and CDR2 SVGAGI. The CDR3 totals 14 residues. The specimen sequenced was naive CD8+ T cells sorted from blood. This TCR was sampled from a man aged 18 to 29 in good health. The rearrangement uses TRBV6-5 and TRBJ1-1; D is possibly TRBD1 (6 bases). The DNA for the CDR3 is TGTGCCAGCACCCCGCAGGGGACGGGCACTGAAGCTTTCTTT. It yields the protein CASTPQGTGTEAFF.